This section outlines one T cell receptor beta chain sequence together with its context. Its antigen is as yet unknown. The data belong to a study of identical twins. The study, taken as a whole, reports: Zero-insertion results could be subject to partial confounding by invariant MAIT and iNKT cells.

With template switching, a universal primer site was added, and the cDNA carried unique molecular identifiers. TCRdb itself ran the 5' RACE reads through MiXCR, one entry per CDR3 protein. The data show under 300,000 distinct CDR3 sequences, 5.5% to 7.5% seen once. These data are also associated with another study on T cells expressing NK-cell markers. That source adds: Evidence did not settle whether expanded NKG2C+ T cell clones targeted HCMV.

The receptor's source is a woman under 30 in good health. Sequences were obtained from CD8+ T cells sorted from blood.

CDR3 bases: TGCGCCAGCAGCTTGGCGGGAGGAGAGGGCGAGCAGTACTTC. Encoded protein: CASSLAGGEGEQYF. This chain connects TRBV5-1 to TRBJ2-7, with TRBD2 matching over 7 bases. The CDR3 runs to 14 residues. Looked up from germline, CDR1 is SGHRS and CDR2 is YFSETQ. Germline trimming cut 0 bases from V and 6 bases from J; bases unmatched to any gene: 6.